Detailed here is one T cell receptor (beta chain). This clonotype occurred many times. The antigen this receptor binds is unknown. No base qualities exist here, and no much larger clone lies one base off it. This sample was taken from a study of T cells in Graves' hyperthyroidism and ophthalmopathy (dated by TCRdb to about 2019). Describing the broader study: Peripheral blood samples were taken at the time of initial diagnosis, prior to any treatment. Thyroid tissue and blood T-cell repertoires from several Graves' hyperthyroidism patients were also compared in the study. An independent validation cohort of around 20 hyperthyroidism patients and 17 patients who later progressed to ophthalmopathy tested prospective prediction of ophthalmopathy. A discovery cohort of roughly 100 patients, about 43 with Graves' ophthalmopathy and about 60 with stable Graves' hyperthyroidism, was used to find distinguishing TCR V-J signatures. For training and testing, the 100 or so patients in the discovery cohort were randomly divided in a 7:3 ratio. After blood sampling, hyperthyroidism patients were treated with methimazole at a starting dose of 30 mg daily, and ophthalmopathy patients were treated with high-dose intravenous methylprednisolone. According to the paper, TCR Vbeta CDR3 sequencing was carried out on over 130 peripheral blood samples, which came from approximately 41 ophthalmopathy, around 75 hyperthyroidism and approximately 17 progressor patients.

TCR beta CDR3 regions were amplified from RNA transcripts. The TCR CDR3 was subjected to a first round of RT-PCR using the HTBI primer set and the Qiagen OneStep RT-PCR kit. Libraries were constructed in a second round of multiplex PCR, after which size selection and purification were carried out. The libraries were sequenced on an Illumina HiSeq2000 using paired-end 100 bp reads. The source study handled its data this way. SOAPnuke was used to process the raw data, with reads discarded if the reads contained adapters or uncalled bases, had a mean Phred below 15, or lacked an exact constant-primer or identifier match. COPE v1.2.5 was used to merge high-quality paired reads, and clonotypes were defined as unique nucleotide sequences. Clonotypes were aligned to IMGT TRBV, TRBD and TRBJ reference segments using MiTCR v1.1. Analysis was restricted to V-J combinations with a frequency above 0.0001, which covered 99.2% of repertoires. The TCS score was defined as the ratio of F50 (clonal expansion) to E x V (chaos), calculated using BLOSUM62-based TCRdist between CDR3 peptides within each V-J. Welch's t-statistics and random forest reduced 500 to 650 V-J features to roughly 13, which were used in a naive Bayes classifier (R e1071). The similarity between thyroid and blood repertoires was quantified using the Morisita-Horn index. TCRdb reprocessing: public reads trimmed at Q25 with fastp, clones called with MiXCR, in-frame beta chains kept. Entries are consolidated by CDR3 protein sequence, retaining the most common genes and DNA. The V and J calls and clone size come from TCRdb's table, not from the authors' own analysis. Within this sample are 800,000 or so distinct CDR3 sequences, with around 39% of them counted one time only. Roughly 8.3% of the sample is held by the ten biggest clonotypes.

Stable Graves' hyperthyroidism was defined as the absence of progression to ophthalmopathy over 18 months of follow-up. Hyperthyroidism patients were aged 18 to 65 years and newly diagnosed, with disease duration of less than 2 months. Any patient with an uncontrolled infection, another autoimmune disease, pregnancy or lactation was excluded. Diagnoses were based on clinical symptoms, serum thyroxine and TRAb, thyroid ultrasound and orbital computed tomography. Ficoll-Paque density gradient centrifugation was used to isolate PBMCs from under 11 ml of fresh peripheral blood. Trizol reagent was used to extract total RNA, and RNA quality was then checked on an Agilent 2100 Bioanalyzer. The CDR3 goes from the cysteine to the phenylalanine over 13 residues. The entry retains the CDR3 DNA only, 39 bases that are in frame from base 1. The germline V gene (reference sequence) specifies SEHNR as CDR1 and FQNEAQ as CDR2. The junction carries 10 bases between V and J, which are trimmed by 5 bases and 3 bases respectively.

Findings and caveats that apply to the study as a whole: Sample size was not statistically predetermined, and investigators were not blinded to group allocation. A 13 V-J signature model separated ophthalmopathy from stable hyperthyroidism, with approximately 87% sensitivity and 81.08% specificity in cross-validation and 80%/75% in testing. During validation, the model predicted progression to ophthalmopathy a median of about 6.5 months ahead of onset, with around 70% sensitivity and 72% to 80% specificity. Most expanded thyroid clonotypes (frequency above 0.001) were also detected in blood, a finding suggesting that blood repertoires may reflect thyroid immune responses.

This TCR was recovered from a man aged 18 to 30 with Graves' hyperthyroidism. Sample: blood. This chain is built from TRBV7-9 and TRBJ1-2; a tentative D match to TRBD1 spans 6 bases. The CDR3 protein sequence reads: CASSPDSYYGYTF. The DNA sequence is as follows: TGTGCCAGCAGCCCGGACAGCTACTATGGCTACACCTTC.